A single sample is the source of the 18 T cell receptor beta chains below, sequenced in a study of OX40 agonist ivuxolimab in advanced cancers. TCRdb's copy holds only in-frame clones and misses some; the assay was immunoSEQ multiplex PCR. This sample has tens of thousands of clones; about 87% occur once, and the top ten carry more than 4.5%. The source was CD4+ or CD8+ T cells sorted from blood, collected in a trial of the OX40 agonist ivuxolimab. Source of these receptors: an adult with an advanced solid tumor such as melanoma, head and neck, liver or kidney cancer.

This clone appeared once. The chain has TRBV19 and TRBJ2-7; possibly TRBD1 for D (6 bases). CDR1 is LNHDA, CDR2 SQIVND, per germline (reference sequence). The CDR3 spans 14 residues. Trimming took 7 bases from V and 3 from J, leaving 16 bases between them. The CDR3 loop is CASNKRPGDYEQYF. The CDR3 DNA sequence: TGTGCCAGTAATAAGCGGCCAGGGGACTACGAGCAGTACTTC.

The chain uses TRBV19 and TRBJ2-5; possibly TRBD1 for D (6 bases). The CDR3 runs 13 residues. Between the trimmed V and J ends, which lost 5 bases and 5 bases, there was a span of 12 bases. CDR1 is LNHDA and CDR2 is SQIVND in the germline V gene (reference sequence). The CDR3, as DNA: TGTGCCAGTAGTGCAAAGGGGGAGGAGACCCAGTACTTC. Translated, it gives CASSAKGEETQYF.

The V call is TRBV5-4, the J call TRBJ1-4; no definite D call. This CDR3 contains 14 residues. The ends were cut back, 0 bases at V and 7 bases at J, with 10 bases in the middle. Germline V gene data show CDR1 as SGHNT and CDR2 as YYREEE (reference sequence). This chain's CDR3 is CASSLGPEGEKLFF. The CDR3 region has the DNA TGTGCCAGCAGCTTGGGCCCAGAGGGTGAAAAACTGTTTTTT. The whole variable domain, remainder taken from reference TRBV5-4 and TRBJ1-4, is ETGVTQSPTHLIKTRGQQVTLRCSSQSGHNTVSWYQQALGQGPQFIFQYYREEENGRGNFPPRFSGLQFPNYSSELNVNALELDDSALYLCASSLGPEGEKLFFGSGTQLSVL.

V is TRBV18 and J is TRBJ2-5; 10 bases align to TRBD1. V shed 6 bases and J 1 base; nucleotides not matched to a gene: 5. Germline V gene lookup returns CDR1 KGHSH and CDR2 LQKENI. CDR3 length equals 15 residues. The CDR3: CASSSGTGAQETQYF. The CDR3 DNA reads TGTGCCAGCTCCTCCGGGACAGGGGCCCAAGAGACCCAGTACTTC.

This clone was counted only a few times. The V and J genes are TRBV29-1 and TRBJ2-5; no firm D call. The V end was cut by 2 bases, the J end by 2 bases, with 12 bases between. There are 14 residues in the CDR3. Germline values: CDR1 SQVTM, CDR2 ANQGSEA. CDR3 DNA sequence: TGCAGCGTTGAACCTGCCCGCTCACAAGAGACCCAGTACTTC. This gives the protein CSVEPARSQETQYF. Variable domain in full (rest from reference TRBV29-1 and TRBJ2-5): SAVISQKPSRDICQRGTSLTIQCQVDSQVTMMFWYRQQPGQSLTLIATANQGSEATYESGFVIDKFPISRPNLTFSTLTVSNMSPEDSSIYLCSVEPARSQETQYFGPGTRLLVL.

The chain has TRBV7-9 and TRBJ2-7; no clear D. Trimming removed 1 base at V and 3 bases at J, with 4 bases between. The CDR3 has 12 amino acids. Germline CDR1 SEHNR, CDR2 FQNEAQ (reference sequence). The CDR3 spells CASSLEFYEQYF. The CDR3 DNA sequence: TGTGCCAGCAGCTTAGAATTCTACGAGCAGTACTTC.

DNA of the CDR3: TGCGCCAGCAGCCCCGGGACAGGGTTCGACGAGCAGTACTTC. Protein sequence: CASSPGTGFDEQYF. The chain couples TRBV5-1 to TRBJ2-7, with 9 bases that match TRBD1. CDR1 SGHRS and CDR2 YFSETQ come from the germline V gene. The CDR3 extends over 14 amino acids. V dropped 4 bases and J dropped 5; count of bases not matched to a gene: 7.

J is TRBJ2-1 and V is TRBV28, with 7 bases matching TRBD1. Germline V gives CDR1 MDHEN, CDR2 SYDVKM. Losses at the gene ends were 10 bases for V and 12 bases for J; bases not matched to a gene: 9. The CDR3 extends over 11 amino acids. The CDR3 coding sequence is TGTGCCACGAGCGACAGGGCACGGCAGTTCTTC. As protein: CATSDRARQFF.

The rearrangement joins TRBV18 to TRBJ1-1; no reliable D call. This CDR3 is built from 13 residues. CDR1 KGHSH and CDR2 LQKENI come from the germline V gene. Trimming cost V 6 bases and J 7 bases, with 15 bases left between them. The CDR3, as DNA: TGTGCCAGCTCCCCCCAACCCCTTTTTGAAGCTTTCTTT. It encodes CASSPQPLFEAFF.

The chain joins TRBV5-1 to TRBJ2-1; D call uncertain. Trimming cost V 0 bases and J 7 bases, with 11 bases left between them. This CDR3 is built from 14 residues. Germline V gene sequence: CDR1 SGHRS, CDR2 YFSETQ. CDR3 loop: CASSLVSENNEQFF. The CDR3 nucleotides are TGCGCCAGCAGCTTGGTTTCGGAGAATAATGAGCAGTTCTTC.

V usage is TRBV11-3 and J usage is TRBJ2-7; the D gene could be TRBD1 or TRBD2 (7 bases each). There are 12 residues in the CDR3. Per germline, CDR1 SGHNT and CDR2 YENEEA. The chain's CDR3 is CAGRGQSYEQYF. The CDR3 region has the DNA TGTGCTGGGAGGGGGCAATCCTACGAGCAGTACTTC.

This rearrangement joins TRBV5-4 to TRBJ2-3, with 9 bases identical to TRBD2. Trimming removed 4 bases from V and 4 bases from J; junction bases left unmatched: 7. This CDR3 contains 15 residues. CDR1 and CDR2 from the germline V gene are SGHNT and YYREEE (reference sequence). The CDR3 nucleotides read TGTGCCAGCAGCCCTGGCGGGAGGGCCTCAGATACGCAGTATTTT. It encodes CASSPGGRASDTQYF.

The V call is TRBV2, the J call TRBJ2-7; TRBD1 agrees at 9 bases. Germline V gene lookup returns CDR1 SNHLY and CDR2 FYNNEI. V was pared by 7 bases and J by 4 bases, with 8 bases of the junction left unmatched. The CDR3 sequence is 14 residues long. CDR3 in amino acids: CASKNRDRVYEQYF. CDR3 nucleotide sequence: TGTGCCAGCAAGAACCGGGACAGGGTATACGAGCAGTACTTC.

This chain connects TRBV6-5 to TRBJ2-3, with D perhaps given as TRBD1 or TRBD2 (6 bases each). The CDR3 extends over 15 amino acids. The V and J ends lost 10 bases and 5 bases respectively, with 22 bases between them. Per germline, CDR1 MNHEY and CDR2 SVGAGI. The CDR3 coding sequence is TGTGCCACCAGACAGGCGGGGTCTTGGGTAGATACGCAGTATTTT. As protein: CATRQAGSWVDTQYF.

The CDR3 DNA is TGCGCCAGCAGCCCCTCGGGACGGAACACCGGGGAGCTGTTTTTT. Amino acid sequence: CASSPSGRNTGELFF. The genes are TRBV4-1 and TRBJ2-2, with D possibly being TRBD1 or TRBD2 (5 bases each). From germline, CDR1 is MGHRA and CDR2 YSYEKL. The CDR3 has 15 amino acids. V dropped 4 bases and J dropped 1 base, with 10 bases sitting between them.

By sample fraction, this clone is medium-sized. The V call is TRBV29-1, the J call TRBJ1-3; D not certain. The V end lost 5 bases, the J end lost 0 bases, and 8 bases lay between the germline ends. The CDR3 loop spans 13 amino acids. Germline values: CDR1 SQVTM, CDR2 ANQGSEA. The CDR3 DNA reads TGCAGCGTTAACGAATTCTCTGGAAACACCATATATTTT. It codes for CSVNEFSGNTIYF.

The rearrangement joins TRBV4-2 to TRBJ1-2, with 10 bases identical to TRBD1. The CDR3 spans 16 residues. V trimming: 2 bases; J trimming: 6 bases; junction bases outside the gene matches: 9. The germline V gene encodes CDR1 LGHNA and CDR2 YNFKEQ. The DNA for the CDR3 is TGTGCCAGCAGCCAAATTCTTCGGACAGGGGGAAATGGCTACACCTTC. Its protein is CASSQILRTGGNGYTF.

The chain couples TRBV27 to TRBJ2-1, with TRBD2 as a possible D gene (6 bases). The V end was cut by 3 bases, the J end by 3 bases, with 9 bases between. The CDR3 covers 14 residues. In germline, CDR1 is MNHEY, CDR2 SMNVEV (reference sequence). The CDR3, as DNA: TGTGCCAGCAGTTTTATGCGGGACTACAATGAGCAGTTCTTC. It codes for CASSFMRDYNEQFF.